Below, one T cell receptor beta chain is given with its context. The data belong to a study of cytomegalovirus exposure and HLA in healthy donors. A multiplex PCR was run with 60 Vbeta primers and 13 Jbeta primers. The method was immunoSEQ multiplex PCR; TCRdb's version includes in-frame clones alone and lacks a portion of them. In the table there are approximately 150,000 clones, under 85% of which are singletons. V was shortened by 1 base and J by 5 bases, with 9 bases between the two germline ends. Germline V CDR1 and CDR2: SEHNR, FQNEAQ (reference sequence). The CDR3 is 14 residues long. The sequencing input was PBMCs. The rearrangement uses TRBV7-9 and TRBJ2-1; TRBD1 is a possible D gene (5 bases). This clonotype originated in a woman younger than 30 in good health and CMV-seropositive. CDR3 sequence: CASSLVTENNEQFF. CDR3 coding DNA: TGTGCCAGCAGCTTAGTGACAGAAAACAATGAGCAGTTCTTC.